Below are 21 T cell receptor beta chains sequenced from a single sample in a study of CD4 T cells in relation to SARS-CoV-2 and coronaviruses. The assay was immunoSEQ multiplex PCR, and TCRdb's table has in-frame clones only and misses some. In the table there are around 12,000 clones, approximately 82% of which are singletons. Antigen specificity for these receptors is unknown. The unexposed donors gave CD4+ T cells in about 2011-2018, prior to COVID-19. After ten to eleven days of culture, CD4+ T cells were isolated. The sample consisted of CD4+ T cells from PBMCs, cultured in vitro. All receptors derive from a human donor in good health.

The chain combines TRBV5-8 with TRBJ2-5, with 12 bases aligning to TRBD1. This CDR3 spans 16 amino acids. Germline values: CDR1 SGHTS, CDR2 YDEGEE. Unmatched junction bases numbered 5, after V lost 4 bases and J lost 1 base. Here the CDR3 DNA reads TGTGCCAGCAGCACGGGACAGGGGGCGGCCCAAGAGACCCAGTACTTC. Its protein product is CASSTGQGAAQETQYF.

J is TRBJ2-1 and V is TRBV4-2; D uncertain. The CDR3 loop spans 13 amino acids. CDR1 and CDR2 (germline): LGHNA, YNFKEQ. V gave up 2 bases and J gave up 9 bases, with 11 bases separating them. The CDR3 here is CASSQSRAGEQFF. CDR3 nucleotide sequence: TGTGCCAGCAGCCAATCCCGGGCTGGTGAGCAGTTCTTC.

J is TRBJ1-5 and V is TRBV27; D unresolved. Germline-derived CDR1 and CDR2 are MNHEY and SMNVEV (reference sequence). V was shortened by 6 bases and J by 0 bases, with 18 bases between the two germline ends. This CDR3 region has 17 residues. In nucleotides, the CDR3 is TGTGCCAGCAGCTCAAACCACGGATTTTATAGCAATCAGCCCCAGCATTTT. This codes for CASSSNHGFYSNQPQHF.

This sequence joins TRBV7-3 and TRBJ2-1; TRBD2 matches 12 bases. This CDR3 has 16 residues. CDR1 SGHTA and CDR2 FQGTGA come from the germline V gene. J was trimmed by 8 bases and V by 5 bases; bases with no gene match: 10. The CDR3 loop is CASSPRLAGDHDEQFF. CDR3 nucleotides: TGTGCCAGCAGCCCCAGACTAGCGGGAGATCACGATGAGCAGTTCTTC. The whole variable domain, filled in from reference TRBV7-3 and TRBJ2-1, reads GAGVSQTPSNKVTEKGKYVELRCDPISGHTALYWYRQSLGQGPEFLIYFQGTGAADDSGLPNDRFFAVRPEGSVSTLKIQRTERGDSAVYLCASSPRLAGDHDEQFFGPGTRLTVL.

The chain uses TRBV5-1 and TRBJ2-7; TRBD2 agrees at 10 bases. This CDR3 contains 14 residues. Germline CDR1 SGHRS, CDR2 YFSETQ. Germline trimming cut 0 bases from V and 5 bases from J; bases unmatched to any gene: 2. CDR3 protein: CASSLGSGGDEQYF. DNA for the CDR3: TGCGCCAGCAGCTTGGGCAGCGGGGGGGACGAGCAGTACTTC.

This chain joins TRBV2 and TRBJ2-4; D is perhaps TRBD2 (5 bases). Trimming took off 3 bases at V and 0 bases at J, with 9 bases between the two ends. This CDR3 has 15 amino acids. Germline CDR1 and CDR2: SNHLY and FYNNEI. The CDR3: CASSETTLAKNIQYF. The CDR3 DNA is TGTGCCAGCAGTGAGACTACCCTAGCCAAAAACATTCAGTACTTC.

In this sample, this clone is medium-sized (0.01 to 0.1%). The rearrangement joins TRBV2 to TRBJ1-2; 8 nucleotides align to TRBD1. Germline-derived CDR1 and CDR2 are SNHLY and FYNNEI. The CDR3 contains 14 residues. The V segment lost 6 bases and the J segment 3 bases; nucleotides outside the gene matches: 6. DNA for the CDR3: TGTGCCAGCAGGGGGTCAGGGGGCGACTATGGCTACACCTTC. Translated: CASRGSGGDYGYTF.

This chain uses TRBV12-5 with TRBJ2-5, with D uncertain. Deletions cut 1 base from V and 4 bases from J, with 19 bases between. CDR3 size: 17 residues. Looked up from germline, CDR1 is LGHNT and CDR2 is FRNRAP. The CDR3 nucleotides read TGTGCTAGTGGTTTGGATGACTGGAGTCGAGGTCTAGAGACCCAGTACTTC. Its protein product is CASGLDDWSRGLETQYF.

This rearrangement joins TRBV6-2 or TRBV6-3 to TRBJ1-1; possibly TRBD1 for D (5 bases). Trimming took 10 bases from V and 5 from J, leaving 20 bases between them. CDR3 length: 14 residues. Looked up from germline, CDR1 is MNHEY and CDR2 is SVGEGT. The CDR3 spells CATCPGGGWTEAFF. The CDR3 DNA reads as TGTGCCACCTGCCCCGGGGGAGGATGGACTGAAGCTTTCTTT.

The rearrangement uses TRBV6-1 and TRBJ2-7, with TRBD2 matching over 14 bases. Germline CDR1 reads MNHNS; CDR2 reads SASEGT. Losses at the gene ends were 8 bases for V and 3 bases for J; bases not matched to a gene: 6. CDR3 size: 15 residues. Written as DNA, the CDR3 is TGTGCCAGCCGAGAGGGACTAGCGGGAGTCTACGAGCAGTACTTC. It codes for CASREGLAGVYEQYF.

As for this clone: Germline and junction disagree at one end, which may indicate a read error. V and J are TRBV7-9 and TRBJ1-6; TRBD1 matches 9 bases. CDR1 is SEHNR, CDR2 FQNEAQ, per germline (reference sequence). This CDR3 contains 18 residues. CDR3 DNA: TGTGCCAGCAGCCTAGCCTCCGGGACAGGGAGCAGGAATTCACCCCTCCACTTT. Translated, it gives CASSLASGTGSRNSPLHF. The variable domain in full, completed from reference TRBV7-9 and TRBJ1-6, reads DTGVSQNPRHKITKRGQNVTFRCDPISEHNRLYWYRQTLGQGPEFLTYFQNEAQLEKSRLLSDRFSAERPKGSFSTLEIQRTEQGDSAMYLCASSLASGTGSRNSPLHFGNGTRLTVT.

This chain uses TRBV28 with TRBJ1-2; maybe TRBD1 (5 bases). The CDR3 has 14 residues. Germline assignment: CDR1 MDHEN and CDR2 SYDVKM. The germline V and J ends were trimmed by 6 bases and 4 bases, with 15 bases remaining between them. In nucleotides, the CDR3 is TGTGCCAGCAGCACCGTTCGCAGGGTCTATGGCTACACCTTC. Its protein product is CASSTVRRVYGYTF.

This clone was observed a handful of times. The CDR3 sequence is CASSRDGTGNTIYF. CDR3 bases: TGTGCCAGCAGCCGGGACGGGACTGGAAACACCATATATTTT. This chain connects TRBV3-1 (or the pseudogene TRBV3-2) to TRBJ1-3, with D possibly being TRBD1 (5 bases). V was pared by 4 bases and J by 2 bases, with 9 bases between. The CDR3 is made up of 14 amino acids. Germline CDR1 and CDR2: LGHDT and YNNKEL (reference sequence).

This chain links TRBV2 with TRBJ1-3, with D hard to call. CDR3 length: 12 residues. CDR1 is SNHLY, CDR2 FYNNEI, per germline. V was shortened by 4 bases and J by 8 bases, with 9 bases between the two germline ends. The CDR3 bases are TGTGCCAGCAGTGTAGCAGCGGACACCATATATTTT. Protein sequence: CASSVAADTIYF.

The count of this clone is one. V and J are TRBV19 and TRBJ2-5, with 9 nucleotides matching TRBD2. This CDR3 comprises 14 residues. CDR1 LNHDA and CDR2 SQIVND come from the germline V gene (reference sequence). The junction had 8 bases not matched to a gene; V was cut back by 5 bases and J by 7 bases. This chain's CDR3 is CASSGGLAGGTQYF. CDR3 bases: TGTGCCAGTAGTGGGGGACTAGCTGGGGGGACCCAGTACTTC.

This rearrangement joins TRBV9 to TRBJ2-2, with D possibly TRBD1 on 6 matching bases. Trimming cost V 3 bases and J 6 bases, with 18 bases left between them. Germline-derived CDR1 and CDR2 are SGDLS and YYNGEE. The CDR3 has 16 residues. CDR3 sequence reads: CASSARSTGFPGELFF. The CDR3 nucleotides read TGTGCCAGCAGCGCCCGATCGACAGGATTCCCCGGGGAGCTGTTTTTT.

The chain recombines TRBV12-3 or TRBV12-4 with TRBJ1-3; no reliable D call. This CDR3 is built from 13 residues. Trimming shortened V by 6 bases and J by 0 bases, and 6 bases separated the two germline ends. The CDR3 DNA sequence: TGTGCCAGCAGGGTGAGCTCTGGAAACACCATATATTTT. Its translation is CASRVSSGNTIYF.

This chain links TRBV7-2 with TRBJ1-1; D might be TRBD1 (6 bases). CDR3 length equals 15 residues. CDR1 and CDR2 from the germline V gene are SGHTA and FQGNSA. V lost 4 bases and J 5 bases, leaving 17 bases between the germline ends. The CDR3 DNA reads TGTGCCAGCAGCTCCATATCTGGGGGGCTTACTGAAGCTTTCTTT. Its translation: CASSSISGGLTEAFF. The whole variable domain, remainder taken from reference TRBV7-2 and TRBJ1-1, is GAGVSQSPSNKVTEKGKDVELRCDPISGHTALYWYRQSLGQGLEFLIYFQGNSAPDKSGLPSDRFSAERTGGSVSTLTIQRTQQEDSAVYLCASSSISGGLTEAFFGQGTRLTVV.

J is TRBJ2-5 and V is TRBV7-8, with D perhaps TRBD1 (7 bases). Germline V lookup: CDR1 SGHVS, CDR2 FQNEAQ. The CDR3 contains 18 residues. V lost 5 bases and J lost 3, with 25 bases in between. CDR3: CASSPRLGRTGDKETQYF. The CDR3 DNA sequence: TGTGCCAGCAGCCCCAGACTAGGAAGGACAGGCGATAAAGAGACCCAGTACTTC. The full variable domain, with the rest looked up from reference TRBV7-8 and TRBJ2-5, is GAGVSQSPRYKVAKRGQDVALRCDPISGHVSLFWYQQALGQGPEFLTYFQNEAQLDKSGLPSDRFFAERPEGSVSTLKIQRTQQEDSAVYLCASSPRLGRTGDKETQYFGPGTRLLVL.

The V gene is TRBV20-1, the J gene TRBJ2-7; TRBD1 matches 9 bases. The CDR3 is 14 residues long. V was clipped by 3 bases and J by 0 bases; unmatched bases: 3. Germline CDR1 reads DFQATT; CDR2 reads SNEGSKA (reference sequence). The CDR3 sequence: CSASLTGGSYEQYF. The CDR3 DNA is TGCAGTGCTAGTTTGACAGGGGGCTCCTACGAGCAGTACTTC.

The V and J genes are TRBV6-5 and TRBJ2-5; no reliable D call. Germline V gene sequence: CDR1 MNHEY, CDR2 SVGAGI. V was shortened by 6 bases and J by 5 bases, with 7 bases between the two germline ends. The length of the CDR3 is 11 residues. The CDR3 coding sequence is TGTGCCAGCAGGGAGCTCGAGACCCAGTACTTC. Encoded protein: CASRELETQYF.